The 3 T cell receptor beta chains given below trace back to one sample, sequenced in a study of shared clonotypes between healthy human individuals. This table comes from immunoSEQ multiplex PCR, and its TCRdb copy is limited to in-frame clones, with some not included. The table shows nearly 2 million clones, with about 95% occurring only once. CD8 cells regarded as naive lacked CD45RO, were positively chosen for CCR7, and omitted terminally differentiated effector memory CD45RA+ cells. Sample: naive CD8+ T cells sorted from blood. The receptors here all came from a man aged 18 to 30 in good health.

V and J are TRBV7-6 and TRBJ2-5; D is ambiguous. V gave up 1 base and J gave up 4 bases, with 13 bases separating them. The CDR3 length is 15 residues. Germline V CDR1 and CDR2: SGHVS, FNYEAQ. CDR3 loop: CASSLGRSERETQYF. In DNA form, the CDR3 reads TGTGCCAGCAGCTTAGGCAGGTCTGAGAGAGAGACCCAGTACTTC. Complete variable domain (other parts from reference TRBV7-6 and TRBJ2-5): GAGVSQSPRYKVTKRGQDVALRCDPISGHVSLYWYRQALGQGPEFLTYFNYEAQQDKSGLPNDRFSAERPEGSISTLTIQRTEQRDSAMYRCASSLGRSERETQYFGPGTRLLVL.

The chain recombines TRBV20-1 with TRBJ2-1, with D perhaps matching TRBD2 (5 bases). The CDR3 consists of 11 residues. Trimming took 5 bases from V and 8 from J, leaving 10 bases between them. Germline V CDR1 and CDR2: DFQATT, SNEGSKA (reference sequence). CDR3: CSAPIGDEQFF. The CDR3 nucleotides read TGCAGTGCTCCTATCGGGGATGAGCAGTTCTTC.

This clone was picked up one time. The chain uses TRBV5-1 and TRBJ2-3; a possible D gene is TRBD2 (5 bases). The CDR3 is 14 residues long. V lost 2 bases and J lost 0, with 7 bases in between. From germline, CDR1 is SGHRS and CDR2 YFSETQ. CDR3 sequence (DNA): TGCGCCAGCAGCTTAAGGAGGAGCACAGATACGCAGTATTTT. Amino acid sequence: CASSLRRSTDTQYF.